This T cell receptor (beta chain) was retrieved from a study of molecular identifiers for immune sequencing clone quantification. The overall study: RNA from approximately 20,000 or 98,000 naive CD8 cells was split five ways in replicates, with four sequenced.

Between about 19,000 and 1,000,000 sorted cells, with 10%, 30% or 50% RNA, yielded naive CD8 libraries. A word on this clonotype: No antigen is known for it.

A single record per CDR3 protein comes from TCRdb applying MiXCR to the PCR reads. The repertoire includes approximately 550,000 distinct CDR3 sequences, about a fifth of them detected once, and 0.65% to 0.95% sits in the top ten. Whole-study results and caveats: Among effectors, clones above 20 RNA copies held over 99% of molecules; among naive cells, under 1%. Spiked Jurkat TCR RNA from one cell was reportedly detectable among about 1 million naive cells.

This receptor was taken from a human donor in good health. Some libraries in this study had Jurkat cell RNA spiked in. Input material: naive CD8+ T cells from blood, with Jurkat cell RNA spiked in. Noted subset: FACS-sorted CD8+CD4-CCR7+CD45RA+ naive T cells.

The DNA of the CDR3 is TGTGCCTGCAGCTTGGGGACCGCCTACGAGCAGTACTTC. Residues: CACSLGTAYEQYF. This chain uses TRBV5-3 with TRBJ2-7; D is tentatively TRBD1 or TRBD2 (5 bases each). TRBV5-3 falls under the ORF class, with uncertain function. Trimming removed 10 bases from V and 2 bases from J, with 16 bases in between. The CDR3 has 13 residues.